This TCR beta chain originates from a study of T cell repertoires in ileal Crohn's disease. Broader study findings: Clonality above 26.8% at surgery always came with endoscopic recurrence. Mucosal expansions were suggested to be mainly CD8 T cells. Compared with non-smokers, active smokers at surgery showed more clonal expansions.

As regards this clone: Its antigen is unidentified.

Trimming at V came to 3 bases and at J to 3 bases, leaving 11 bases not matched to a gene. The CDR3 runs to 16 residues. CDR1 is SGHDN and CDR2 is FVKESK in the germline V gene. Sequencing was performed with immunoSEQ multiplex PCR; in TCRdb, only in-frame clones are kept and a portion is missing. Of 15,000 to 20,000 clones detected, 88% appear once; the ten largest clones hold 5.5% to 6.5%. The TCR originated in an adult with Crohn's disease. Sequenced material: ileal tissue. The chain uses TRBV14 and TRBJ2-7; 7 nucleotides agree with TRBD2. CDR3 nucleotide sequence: TGTGCCAGCAGCCACGATTACTCAGGGAGGGTCTACGAGCAGTACTTC. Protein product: CASSHDYSGRVYEQYF.